This TCR beta chain stems from a study of blood T cell repertoires in COVID-19. In the original processing: Estimates of nucleated cell counts were drawn from the amplification of reference gene primers. Using immunoSEQ multiplex PCR, the repertoire was profiled, and TCRdb retains in-frame clones only, with some absent. The DNA gave D and trimming, while V, J and clone size come from that table. The data contain roughly 700,000 clones, over 80% of them singletons. Germline V CDR1 and CDR2: SNHLY, FYNNEI. This CDR3 is built from 11 residues. V gave up 9 bases and J gave up 2 bases, with 8 bases separating them.

The chain carries TRBV2 and TRBJ2-7; D is unresolved. The clonotype comes from a woman aged 18-30 years with acute or convalescent COVID-19. Source material: peripheral blood. The CDR3 reads CASSLTYEQYF. CDR3 coding DNA: TGTGCCAGTTCACTAACCTACGAGCAGTACTTC.